These T cell receptor beta chains were read from a single sample in a study of blood T cells in healthy people across ages. Using its own MiXCR run on the 5' RACE reads, TCRdb lists one record per CDR3 protein. The table shows approximately 940,000 distinct CDR3 sequences, with about 44% occurring only once. The specimen was blood. These receptors came from a man younger than 40 in good health. Both conserved end residues are part of each CDR3. Each record gives: clone size, V gene, D gene, J gene, CDR3 DNA, CDR3 protein. The D gene is left open where the match is weak. Only part of the rows carry a size: once, few, many, or a class if the clone is expanded.

>-|TRBV27|-|TRBJ1-4
TGTGCCATTGGACGGCGGGAAGAAAAACTGTTTTTT
CAIGRREEKLFF
>few|TRBV4-1|TRBD2|TRBJ2-1
TGCGCCAGCAGCCAAGGTTGGATGGTATCAGCGGGGGAGTACAATGAGCAGTTCTTC
CASSQGWMVSAGEYNEQFF
>-|TRBV20-1|-|TRBJ2-1
TGCAGTGCTAGAGAGGGGGCCTCGAGCTCCTACAATGAGCAGTTCTTC
CSAREGASSSYNEQFF
>-|TRBV25-1|-|TRBJ1-2
TGTGCCAGCAGTGAATCAGTGGATGGCTACACCTTC
CASSESVDGYTF
>-|TRBV7-8|-|TRBJ2-4
TGTGCCAGCAGCTCGGACAGTTGGAACACCCTAGCCAAAAACATTCAGTACTTC
CASSSDSWNTLAKNIQYF
>-|TRBV3-1|-|TRBJ2-7
TGTGCCAGCAGCCAAGGTCAACGGGGGCCTATTCGACGTGACGAGCAGTACTTC
CASSQGQRGPIRRDEQYF
>few|TRBV7-8|TRBD2|TRBJ2-3
TGTGCCAGCAGTCCGCGAGCGGGGGGGCAAGATACGCAGTATTTT
CASSPRAGGQDTQYF
>few|TRBV7-9|-|TRBJ2-5
TGTGCCAGCAGCCCCCGAGCAGCCCAAGAGACCCAGTACTTC
CASSPRAAQETQYF
>few|TRBV4-2|-|TRBJ2-5
TGTGCCAGCAGCCAAAGTACAGGGACGGAGACCCAGTACTTC
CASSQSTGTETQYF
>once|TRBV11-2|-|TRBJ2-7
TGTGCCAGCAGCTTATTGGGGGGGCACGAGCAGTACTTC
CASSLLGGHEQYF
>-|TRBV10-2|TRBD1|TRBJ1-6
TGCGCCAGCAGCCCAGGGGGTCCTTATTCACCCCTCCACTTT
CASSPGGPYSPLHF
>-|TRBV5-1|-|TRBJ2-4
TGCGCCAGCAGCTTGAACTACAAAAACATTCAGTACTTC
CASSLNYKNIQYF
>-|TRBV7-9|-|TRBJ1-4
TGTGCCAGCAGCATCCCCGGGGGGGCCGAAAAACTGTTTTTT
CASSIPGGAEKLFF
>-|TRBV7-2|-|TRBJ2-7
TGTGCCAGCAGCTTACCTCAGGAACGGTACGAGCAGTACTTC
CASSLPQERYEQYF
>-|TRBV7-7|TRBD2|TRBJ2-2
TGTGCTAGCAGCATACTAGCGGGGGAGTACACCGGGGAGCTGTTTTTT
CASSILAGEYTGELFF
>few|TRBV6-5|-|TRBJ1-5
TGTGCCAGCAGCCGGGGGGCTGGCAATCAGCCCCAGCATTTT
CASSRGAGNQPQHF
>-|TRBV11-3|TRBD2|TRBJ2-3
TGTGCCAGCCGCCGGGGGGTCCTTGATACGCAGTATTTT
CASRRGVLDTQYF
>-|TRBV20-1|-|TRBJ2-7
TGCAGTGCTAGTCGGGGATCTCCCTACGAGCAGTACTTC
CSASRGSPYEQYF
>few|TRBV6-6|-|TRBJ1-4
TGTGCCAGCAGTTACTCATCGCCGGATGAAAAACTGTTTTTT
CASSYSSPDEKLFF
>-|TRBV6-1|TRBD2|TRBJ2-1
TGTGCCAGTCATAGCGGGGGAGCGGACAATGAGCAGTTCTTC
CASHSGGADNEQFF
>-|TRBV4-3|TRBD2|TRBJ2-1
TGCGCCAGCAGCCAAGATAGCGGGGGGCTCTACGAGCAGTTCTTC
CASSQDSGGLYEQFF
>-|TRBV6-2/TRBV6-3|-|TRBJ2-6
TGTGCCAGCAGTCGCTCGGGCACCAACGTCCTGACTTTC
CASSRSGTNVLTF
>-|TRBV27|-|TRBJ2-3
TGTGCCGGCCCGGGACTCGGCCGTGATACGCAGTATTTT
CAGPGLGRDTQYF
>few|TRBV29-1|TRBD2|TRBJ2-1
TGCAGCGGGAACAGCGGGAGGGCCGGTTTCAATGAGCAGTTCTTC
CSGNSGRAGFNEQFF
>few|TRBV27|-|TRBJ2-3
TGTGCCAGCAGTTTACAGTGGGTAGATACGCAGTATTTT
CASSLQWVDTQYF
>-|TRBV20-1|-|TRBJ1-2
TGCAGTGCTAGAGCTTCGAGGCCACGTGGCTACACCTTC
CSARASRPRGYTF
>few|TRBV6-1|-|TRBJ1-6
TGTGCCAGCAGTGAGATCAGGGGAGGTAATTCACCCCTCCACTTT
CASSEIRGGNSPLHF